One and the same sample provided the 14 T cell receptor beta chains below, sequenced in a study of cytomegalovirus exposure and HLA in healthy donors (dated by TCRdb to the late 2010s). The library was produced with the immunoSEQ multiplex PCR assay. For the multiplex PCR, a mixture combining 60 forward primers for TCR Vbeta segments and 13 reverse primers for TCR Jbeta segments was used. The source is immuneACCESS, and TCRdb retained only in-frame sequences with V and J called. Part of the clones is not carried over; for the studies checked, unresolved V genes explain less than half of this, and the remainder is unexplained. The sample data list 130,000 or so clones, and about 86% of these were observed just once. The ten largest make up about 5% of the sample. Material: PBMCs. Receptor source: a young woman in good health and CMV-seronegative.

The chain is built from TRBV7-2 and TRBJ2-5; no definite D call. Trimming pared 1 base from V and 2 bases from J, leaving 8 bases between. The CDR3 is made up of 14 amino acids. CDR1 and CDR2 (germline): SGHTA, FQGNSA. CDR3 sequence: CASSLVLQQETQYF. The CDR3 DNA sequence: TGTGCCAGCAGCTTAGTTCTGCAGCAAGAGACCCAGTACTTC.

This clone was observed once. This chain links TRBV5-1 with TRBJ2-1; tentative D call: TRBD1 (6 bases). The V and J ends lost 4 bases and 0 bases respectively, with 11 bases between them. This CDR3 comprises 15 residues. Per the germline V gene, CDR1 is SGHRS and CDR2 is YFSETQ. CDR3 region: CASSLQGFSYNEQFF. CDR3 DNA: TGCGCCAGCAGCCTACAGGGATTCTCCTACAATGAGCAGTTCTTC.

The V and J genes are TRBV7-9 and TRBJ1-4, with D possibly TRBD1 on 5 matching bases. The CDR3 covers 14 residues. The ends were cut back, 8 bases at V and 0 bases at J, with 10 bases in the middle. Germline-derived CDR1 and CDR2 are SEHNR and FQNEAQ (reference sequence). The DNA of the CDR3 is TGTGCCAGCCATCCCAGGGCAACTAATGAAAAACTGTTTTTT. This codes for CASHPRATNEKLFF. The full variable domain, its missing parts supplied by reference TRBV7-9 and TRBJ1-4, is DTGVSQNPRHKITKRGQNVTFRCDPISEHNRLYWYRQTLGQGPEFLTYFQNEAQLEKSRLLSDRFSAERPKGSFSTLEIQRTEQGDSAMYLCASHPRATNEKLFFGSGTQLSVL.

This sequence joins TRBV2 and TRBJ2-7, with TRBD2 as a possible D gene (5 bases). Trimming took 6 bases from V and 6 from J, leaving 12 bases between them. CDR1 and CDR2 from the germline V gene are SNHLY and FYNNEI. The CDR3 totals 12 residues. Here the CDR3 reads CASRFGGGEQYF. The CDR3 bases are TGTGCCAGCAGGTTCGGCGGAGGCGAGCAGTACTTC.

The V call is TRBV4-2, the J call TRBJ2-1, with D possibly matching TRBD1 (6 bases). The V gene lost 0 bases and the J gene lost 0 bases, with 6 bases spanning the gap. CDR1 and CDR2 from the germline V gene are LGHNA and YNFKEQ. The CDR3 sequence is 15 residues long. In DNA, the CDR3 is TGTGCCAGCAGCCAAGAGGACAGCTCCTACAATGAGCAGTTCTTC. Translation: CASSQEDSSYNEQFF.

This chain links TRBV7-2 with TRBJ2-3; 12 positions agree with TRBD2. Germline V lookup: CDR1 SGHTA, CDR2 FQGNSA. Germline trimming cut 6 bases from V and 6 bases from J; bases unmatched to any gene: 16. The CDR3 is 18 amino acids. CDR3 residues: CASRRTSLRLAGADTQYF. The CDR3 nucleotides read TGTGCCAGCAGAAGAACGTCCCTGAGACTAGCGGGAGCGGATACGCAGTATTTT.

In nucleotides, the CDR3 is TGTGCCAGCAGCTTAGCGGGGGGGCGGGAAAACATTCAGTACTTC. This gives the protein CASSLAGGRENIQYF. This sequence joins TRBV7-2 and TRBJ2-4, with TRBD2 as a possible D gene (7 bases). The CDR3 is 15 amino acids. Trimming took 0 bases from V and 5 from J, leaving 11 bases between them. CDR1 and CDR2 from the germline V gene are SGHTA and FQGNSA.

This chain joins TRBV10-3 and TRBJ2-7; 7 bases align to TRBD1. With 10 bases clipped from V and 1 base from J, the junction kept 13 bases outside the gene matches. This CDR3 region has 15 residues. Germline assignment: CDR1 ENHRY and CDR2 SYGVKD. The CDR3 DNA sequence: TGTGCCACCGGGACAGCGACACTGATTTCCTACGAGCAGTACTTC. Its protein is CATGTATLISYEQYF.

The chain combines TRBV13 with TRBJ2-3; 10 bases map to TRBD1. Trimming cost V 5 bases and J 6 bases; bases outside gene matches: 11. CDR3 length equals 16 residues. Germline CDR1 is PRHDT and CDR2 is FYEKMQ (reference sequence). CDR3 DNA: TGTGCCAGCAGCACTCGGACAGGGGGGTTGGTGGATACGCAGTATTTT. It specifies CASSTRTGGLVDTQYF.

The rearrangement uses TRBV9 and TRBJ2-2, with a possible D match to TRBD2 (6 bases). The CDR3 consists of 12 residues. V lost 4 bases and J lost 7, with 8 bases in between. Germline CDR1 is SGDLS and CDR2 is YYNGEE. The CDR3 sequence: CASSSGGGELFF. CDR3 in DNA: TGTGCCAGCAGCTCCGGGGGCGGGGAGCTGTTTTTT.

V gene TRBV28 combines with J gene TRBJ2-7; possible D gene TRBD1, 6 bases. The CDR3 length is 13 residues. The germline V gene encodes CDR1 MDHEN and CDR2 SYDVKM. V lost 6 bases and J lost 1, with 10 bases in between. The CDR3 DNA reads TGTGCCAGCAGGCCTACAGGGTCCTACGAGCAGTACTTC. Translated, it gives CASRPTGSYEQYF. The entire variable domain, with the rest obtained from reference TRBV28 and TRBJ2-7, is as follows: DVKVTQSSRYLVKRTGEKVFLECVQDMDHENMFWYRQDPGLGLRLIYFSYDVKMKEKGDIPEGYSVSREKKERFSLILESASTNQTSMYLCASRPTGSYEQYFGPGTRLTVT.

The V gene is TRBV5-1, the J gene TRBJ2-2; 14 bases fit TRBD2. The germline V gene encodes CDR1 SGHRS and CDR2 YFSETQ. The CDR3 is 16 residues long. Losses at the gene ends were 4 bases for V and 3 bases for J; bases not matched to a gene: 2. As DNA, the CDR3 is TGCGCCAGCAGCCCGGGACTAGCGGGAGACACCGGGGAGCTGTTTTTT. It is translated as CASSPGLAGDTGELFF.

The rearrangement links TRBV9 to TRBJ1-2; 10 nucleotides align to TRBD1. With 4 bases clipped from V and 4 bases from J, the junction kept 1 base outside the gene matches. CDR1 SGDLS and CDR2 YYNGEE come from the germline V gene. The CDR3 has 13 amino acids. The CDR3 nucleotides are TGTGCCAGCAGCAGGGACAGGGGCTATGGCTACACCTTC. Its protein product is CASSRDRGYGYTF.

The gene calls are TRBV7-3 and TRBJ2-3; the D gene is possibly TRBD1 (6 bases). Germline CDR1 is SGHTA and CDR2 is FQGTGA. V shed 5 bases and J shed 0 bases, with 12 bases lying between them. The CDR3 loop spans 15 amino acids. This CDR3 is CASSPGTLSTDTQYF. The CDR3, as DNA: TGTGCCAGCAGCCCCGGGACATTAAGCACAGATACGCAGTATTTT. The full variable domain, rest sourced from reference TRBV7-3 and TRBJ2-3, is GAGVSQTPSNKVTEKGKYVELRCDPISGHTALYWYRQSLGQGPEFLIYFQGTGAADDSGLPNDRFFAVRPEGSVSTLKIQRTERGDSAVYLCASSPGTLSTDTQYFGPGTRLTVL.